The clone carrying this TCR beta chain was found a few times. Its antigen is unidentified. This entry comes from a study of glioma-infiltrating T cells after dendritic cell vaccination. Study-level findings and limits: Estimated pretreatment TIL content predicted outcome after dendritic cell vaccination. Only a small number of patients had complete blood and tumor samples.

Repertoires were generated with immunoSEQ multiplex PCR, while TCRdb's copy carries only in-frame clones and drops some. The sample includes around 72,000 clones, 65% to 90% seen only once; the top ten take 7.9%. Per the germline V gene, CDR1 is MNHNY and CDR2 is SVGAGI (reference sequence). V lost 3 bases and J lost 0, with 8 bases in between. CDR3 length equals 14 residues. The V call is TRBV6-6, the J call TRBJ1-1; perhaps TRBD1 as D (5 bases). The clonotype comes from a human donor with glioblastoma. The sequencing used blood, collected before dendritic cell vaccination. The CDR3 nucleotides are TGTGCCAGCAGTTATGACAGCTTGAACACTGAAGCTTTCTTT. Amino acids: CASSYDSLNTEAFF.